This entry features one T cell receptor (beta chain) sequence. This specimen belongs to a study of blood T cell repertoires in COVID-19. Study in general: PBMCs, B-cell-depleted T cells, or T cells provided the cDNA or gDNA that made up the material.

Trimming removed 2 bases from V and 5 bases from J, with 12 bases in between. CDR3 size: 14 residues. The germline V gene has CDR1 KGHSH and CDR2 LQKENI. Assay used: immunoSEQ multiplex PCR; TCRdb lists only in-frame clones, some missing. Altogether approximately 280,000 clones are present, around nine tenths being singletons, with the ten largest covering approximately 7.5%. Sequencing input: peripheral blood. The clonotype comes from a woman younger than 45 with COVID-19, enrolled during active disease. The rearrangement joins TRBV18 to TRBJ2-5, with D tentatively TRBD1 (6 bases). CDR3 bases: TGTGCCAGCTCACCAGGACAGTATTTGGAGACCCAGTACTTC. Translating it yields CASSPGQYLETQYF.